Here is one T cell receptor beta chain with its context. This record belongs to a study of blood T cell repertoires in COVID-19. This CDR3 is built from 17 residues. V was clipped by 0 bases and J by 1 base, with 12 bases between them. CDR1 is KGHSH and CDR2 is LQKENI in the germline V gene. How the authors handled the data: By means of reference gene primer amplification, nucleated cell counts were estimated. Clones were read by immunoSEQ multiplex PCR, and TCRdb kept only the in-frame ones, dropping some. V and J calls and clone size are copied from that table; D and trimming were computed from the DNA. The sample holds about 230,000 clones; approximately 80% are singletons and the top ten take approximately 1.8%.

This TCR came from a man between 60 and 70 years old who had recovered from COVID-19. The chain uses TRBV18 and TRBJ2-2; no clear D gene. The sample consisted of PBMCs or T cells enriched from blood (not recorded which). CDR3 protein: CASSPPWLAMNTGELFF. In DNA, the CDR3 is TGTGCCAGCTCACCACCGTGGTTAGCTATGAACACCGGGGAGCTGTTTTTT.